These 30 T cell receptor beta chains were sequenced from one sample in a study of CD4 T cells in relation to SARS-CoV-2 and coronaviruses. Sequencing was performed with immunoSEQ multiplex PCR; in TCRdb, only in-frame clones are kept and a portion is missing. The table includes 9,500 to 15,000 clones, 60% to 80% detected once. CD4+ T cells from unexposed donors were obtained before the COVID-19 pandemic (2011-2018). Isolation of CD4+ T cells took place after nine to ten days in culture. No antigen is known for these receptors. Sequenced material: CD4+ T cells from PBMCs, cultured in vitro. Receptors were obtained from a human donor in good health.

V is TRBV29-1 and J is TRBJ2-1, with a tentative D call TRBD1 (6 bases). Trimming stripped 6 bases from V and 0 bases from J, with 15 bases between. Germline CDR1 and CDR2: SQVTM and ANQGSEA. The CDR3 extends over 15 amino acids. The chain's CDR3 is CSVQGPLGSYNEQFF. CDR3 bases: TGCAGCGTACAGGGTCCCTTGGGCTCCTACAATGAGCAGTTCTTC.

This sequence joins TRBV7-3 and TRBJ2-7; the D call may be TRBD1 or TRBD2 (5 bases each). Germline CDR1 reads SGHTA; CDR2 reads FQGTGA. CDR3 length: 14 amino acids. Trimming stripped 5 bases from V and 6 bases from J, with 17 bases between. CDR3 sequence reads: CASSPQRGSGEQYF. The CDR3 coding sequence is TGTGCCAGCAGCCCCCAGAGGGGATCGGGCGAGCAGTACTTC. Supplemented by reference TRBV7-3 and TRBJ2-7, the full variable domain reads GAGVSQTPSNKVTEKGKYVELRCDPISGHTALYWYRQSLGQGPEFLIYFQGTGAADDSGLPNDRFFAVRPEGSVSTLKIQRTERGDSAVYLCASSPQRGSGEQYFGPGTRLTVT.

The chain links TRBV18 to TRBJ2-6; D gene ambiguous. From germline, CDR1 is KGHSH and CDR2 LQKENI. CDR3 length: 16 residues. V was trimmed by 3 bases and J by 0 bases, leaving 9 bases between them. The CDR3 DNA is TGTGCCAGCTCACCTACCAAGGGCTCTGGGGCCAACGTCCTGACTTTC. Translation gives CASSPTKGSGANVLTF.

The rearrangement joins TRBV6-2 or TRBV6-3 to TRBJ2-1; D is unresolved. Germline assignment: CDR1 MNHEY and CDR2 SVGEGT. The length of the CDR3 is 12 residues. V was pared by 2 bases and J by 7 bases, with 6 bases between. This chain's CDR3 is CASSYGENEQFF. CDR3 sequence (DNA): TGTGCCAGCAGTTACGGAGAGAATGAGCAGTTCTTC.

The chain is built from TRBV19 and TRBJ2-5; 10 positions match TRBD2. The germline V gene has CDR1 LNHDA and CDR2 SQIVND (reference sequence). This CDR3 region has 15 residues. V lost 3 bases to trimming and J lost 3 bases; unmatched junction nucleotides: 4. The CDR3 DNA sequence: TGTGCCAGTAGTATGCAGCTAGCGGGAGAAGAGACCCAGTACTTC. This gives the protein CASSMQLAGEETQYF.

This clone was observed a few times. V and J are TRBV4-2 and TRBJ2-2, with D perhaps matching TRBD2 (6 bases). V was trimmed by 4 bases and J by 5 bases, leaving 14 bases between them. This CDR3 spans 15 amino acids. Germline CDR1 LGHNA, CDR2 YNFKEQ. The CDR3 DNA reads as TGTGCCAGCAGCCCGCGGGGCAGCGAGACCGGGGAGCTGTTTTTT. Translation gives CASSPRGSETGELFF.

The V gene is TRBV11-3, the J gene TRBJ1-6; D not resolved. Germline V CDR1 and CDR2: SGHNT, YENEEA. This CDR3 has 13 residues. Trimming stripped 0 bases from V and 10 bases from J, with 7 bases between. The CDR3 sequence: CASSLDHGSPLHF. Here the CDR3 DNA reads TGTGCCAGCAGCTTAGATCACGGGTCACCCCTCCACTTT.

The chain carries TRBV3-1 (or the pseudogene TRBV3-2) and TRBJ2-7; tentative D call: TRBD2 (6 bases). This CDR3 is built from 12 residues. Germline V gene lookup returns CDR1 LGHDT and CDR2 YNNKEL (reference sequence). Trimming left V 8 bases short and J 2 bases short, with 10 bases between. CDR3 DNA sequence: TGTGCCAGCCGGGACTTCCCCTACGAGCAGTACTTC. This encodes CASRDFPYEQYF.

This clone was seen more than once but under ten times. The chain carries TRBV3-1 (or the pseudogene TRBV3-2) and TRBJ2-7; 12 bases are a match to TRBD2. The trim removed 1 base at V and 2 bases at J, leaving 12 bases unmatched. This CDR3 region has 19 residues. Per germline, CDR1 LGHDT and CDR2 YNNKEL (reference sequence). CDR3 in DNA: TGTGCCAGCAGCCAAGCACGGGGAAAGACTAGCGGGAGACCCTACGAGCAGTACTTC. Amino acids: CASSQARGKTSGRPYEQYF.

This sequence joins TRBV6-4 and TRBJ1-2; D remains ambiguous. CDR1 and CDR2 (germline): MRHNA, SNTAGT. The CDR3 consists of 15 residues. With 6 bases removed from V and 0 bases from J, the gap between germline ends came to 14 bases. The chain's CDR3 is CASRAWAGANYGYTF. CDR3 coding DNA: TGTGCCAGCAGAGCATGGGCAGGAGCTAACTATGGCTACACCTTC.

The CDR3 is CAIEGFGTEAFF. CDR3 nucleotide sequence: TGTGCCATCGAAGGGTTTGGCACTGAAGCTTTCTTT. The chain joins TRBV10-3 to TRBJ1-1; no clear D. Per germline, CDR1 ENHRY and CDR2 SYGVKD. V was trimmed by 8 bases and J by 4 bases, leaving 11 bases between them. The CDR3 has 12 residues.

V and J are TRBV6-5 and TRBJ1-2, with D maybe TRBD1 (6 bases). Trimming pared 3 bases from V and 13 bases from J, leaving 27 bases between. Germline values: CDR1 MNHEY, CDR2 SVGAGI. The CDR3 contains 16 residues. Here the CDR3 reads CASSYYRPGGLRGVTF. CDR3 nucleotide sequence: TGTGCCAGCAGTTATTATCGGCCCGGGGGCCTCCGGGGGGTCACCTTC.

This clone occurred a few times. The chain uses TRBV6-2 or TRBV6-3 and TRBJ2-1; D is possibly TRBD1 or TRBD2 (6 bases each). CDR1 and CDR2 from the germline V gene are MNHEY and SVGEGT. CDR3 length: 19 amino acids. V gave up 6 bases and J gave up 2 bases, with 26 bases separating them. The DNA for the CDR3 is TGTGCCAGCAGCCAAGTTAGGAGGGCTTGGGGGGCGCCCTACAATGAGCAGTTCTTC. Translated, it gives CASSQVRRAWGAPYNEQFF.

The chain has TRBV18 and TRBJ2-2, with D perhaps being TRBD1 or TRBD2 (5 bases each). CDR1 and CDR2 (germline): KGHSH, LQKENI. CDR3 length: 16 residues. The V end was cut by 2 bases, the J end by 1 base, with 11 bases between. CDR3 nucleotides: TGTGCCAGCTCACCATTTATGAGGGGGAACACCGGGGAGCTGTTTTTT. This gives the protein CASSPFMRGNTGELFF.

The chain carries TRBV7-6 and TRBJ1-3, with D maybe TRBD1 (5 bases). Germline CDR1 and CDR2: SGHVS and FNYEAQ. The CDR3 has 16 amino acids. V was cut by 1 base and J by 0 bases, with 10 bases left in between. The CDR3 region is CASSLEPTGSGNTIYF. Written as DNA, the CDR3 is TGTGCCAGCAGCTTAGAGCCTACAGGCTCTGGAAACACCATATATTTT.

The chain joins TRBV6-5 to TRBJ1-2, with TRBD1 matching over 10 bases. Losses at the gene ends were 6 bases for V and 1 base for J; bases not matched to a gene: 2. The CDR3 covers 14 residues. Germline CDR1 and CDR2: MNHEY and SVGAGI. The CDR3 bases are TGTGCCAGCAGGGGACAGGGGTTTAACTATGGCTACACCTTC. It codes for CASRGQGFNYGYTF.

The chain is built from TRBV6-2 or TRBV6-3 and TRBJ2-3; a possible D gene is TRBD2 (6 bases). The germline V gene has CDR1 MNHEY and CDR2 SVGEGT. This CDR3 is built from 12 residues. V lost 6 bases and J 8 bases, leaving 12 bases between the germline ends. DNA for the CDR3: TGTGCCAGCAGCCCTACTAGCTCTACGCAGTATTTT. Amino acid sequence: CASSPTSSTQYF.

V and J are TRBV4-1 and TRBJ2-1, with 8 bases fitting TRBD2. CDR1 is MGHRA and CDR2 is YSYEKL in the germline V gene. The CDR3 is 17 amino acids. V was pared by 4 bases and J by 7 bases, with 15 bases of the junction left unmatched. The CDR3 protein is CASSRGGLAILGNEQFF. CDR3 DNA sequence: TGCGCCAGCAGCCGCGGAGGACTAGCTATTTTGGGGAATGAGCAGTTCTTC.

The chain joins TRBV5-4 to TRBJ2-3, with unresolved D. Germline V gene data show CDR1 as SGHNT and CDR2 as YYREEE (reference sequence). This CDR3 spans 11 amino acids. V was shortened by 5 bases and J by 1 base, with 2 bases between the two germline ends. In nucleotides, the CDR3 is TGTGCCAGCAGGGGCACAGATACGCAGTATTTT. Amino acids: CASRGTDTQYF.

The CDR3 here is CAIRQDRGAYNEQFF. CDR3 nucleotide sequence: TGTGCCATCAGACAAGACAGGGGGGCCTACAATGAGCAGTTCTTC. The chain combines TRBV10-3 with TRBJ2-1, with 9 positions matching TRBD1. This CDR3 region has 15 residues. Germline trimming cut 6 bases from V and 2 bases from J; bases unmatched to any gene: 5. CDR1 is ENHRY, CDR2 SYGVKD, per germline.

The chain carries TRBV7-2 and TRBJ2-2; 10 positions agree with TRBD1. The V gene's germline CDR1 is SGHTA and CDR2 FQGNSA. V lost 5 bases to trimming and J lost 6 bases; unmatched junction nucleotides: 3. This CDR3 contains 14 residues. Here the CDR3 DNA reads TGTGCCAGCAGCCGGGGACAGGGGTCCGGGGAGCTGTTTTTT. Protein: CASSRGQGSGELFF.

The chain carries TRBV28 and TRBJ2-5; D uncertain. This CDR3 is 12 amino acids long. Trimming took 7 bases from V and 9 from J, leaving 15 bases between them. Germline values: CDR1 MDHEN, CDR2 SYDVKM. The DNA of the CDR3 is TGTGCCAGCACCCCGTCCGGCTCTTCCCAGTACTTC. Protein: CASTPSGSSQYF.

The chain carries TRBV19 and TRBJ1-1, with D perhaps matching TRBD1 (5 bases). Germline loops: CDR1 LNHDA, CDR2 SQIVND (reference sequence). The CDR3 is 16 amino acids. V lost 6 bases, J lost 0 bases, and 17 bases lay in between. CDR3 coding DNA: TGTGCCAGTAGCCTCACTTCAATAGGGGTGAACACTGAAGCTTTCTTT. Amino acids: CASSLTSIGVNTEAFF.

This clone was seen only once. The DNA of the CDR3 is TGTGCCAGCAGCCCGGTTTCAGGGGATAGTAGGCAGTTCTTC. Its protein is CASSPVSGDSRQFF. This chain connects TRBV11-2 to TRBJ2-1; tentative D call: TRBD1 (6 bases). Trimming stripped 5 bases from V and 12 bases from J, with 20 bases between. This CDR3 has 14 residues. Germline V gene lookup returns CDR1 SGHAT and CDR2 FQNNGV.

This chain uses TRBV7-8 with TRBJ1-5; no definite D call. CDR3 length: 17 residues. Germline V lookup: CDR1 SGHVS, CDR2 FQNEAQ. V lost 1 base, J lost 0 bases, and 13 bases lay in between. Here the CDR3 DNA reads TGTGCCAGCAGCTTAGAGAGATCGCCAATTAGCAATCAGCCCCAGCATTTT. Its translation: CASSLERSPISNQPQHF.

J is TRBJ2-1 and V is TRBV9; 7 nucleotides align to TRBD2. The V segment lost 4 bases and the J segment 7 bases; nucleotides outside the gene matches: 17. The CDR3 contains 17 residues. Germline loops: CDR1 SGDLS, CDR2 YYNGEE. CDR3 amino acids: CASSPGRGRPGGNEQFF. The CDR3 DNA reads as TGTGCCAGCAGCCCCGGACGTGGGAGACCGGGAGGAAATGAGCAGTTCTTC.

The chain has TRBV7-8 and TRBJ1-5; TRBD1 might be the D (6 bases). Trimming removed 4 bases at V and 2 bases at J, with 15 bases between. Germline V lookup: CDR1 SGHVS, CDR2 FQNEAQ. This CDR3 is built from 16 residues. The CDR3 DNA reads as TGTGCCAGCAGCTCCGCGGGGGGGCAGGGCAATCAGCCCCAGCATTTT. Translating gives CASSSAGGQGNQPQHF. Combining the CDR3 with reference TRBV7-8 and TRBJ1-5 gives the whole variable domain GAGVSQSPRYKVAKRGQDVALRCDPISGHVSLFWYQQALGQGPEFLTYFQNEAQLDKSGLPSDRFFAERPEGSVSTLKIQRTQQEDSAVYLCASSSAGGQGNQPQHFGDGTRLSIL.

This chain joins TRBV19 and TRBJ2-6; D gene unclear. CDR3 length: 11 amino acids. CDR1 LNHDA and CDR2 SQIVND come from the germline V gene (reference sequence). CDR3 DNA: TGTATCAGCTCTGGGGCCAACGTCCTGACTTTC. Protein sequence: CISSGANVLTF. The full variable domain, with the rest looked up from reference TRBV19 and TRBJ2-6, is DGGITQSPKYLFRKEGQNVTLSCEQNLNHDAMYWYRQDPGQGLRLIYYSQIVNDFQKGDIAEGYSVSREKKESFPLTVTSAQKNPTAFYLCISSGANVLTFGAGSRLTVL.

DNA for the CDR3: TGTGCCAGCACCGGGACAGGGTACGAGCAGTACTTC. Protein: CASTGTGYEQYF. This chain connects TRBV12-3 or TRBV12-4 to TRBJ2-7; 9 bases are shared with TRBD1. This CDR3 region has 12 residues. Losses at the gene ends were 7 bases for V and 4 bases for J; bases not matched to a gene: 2.

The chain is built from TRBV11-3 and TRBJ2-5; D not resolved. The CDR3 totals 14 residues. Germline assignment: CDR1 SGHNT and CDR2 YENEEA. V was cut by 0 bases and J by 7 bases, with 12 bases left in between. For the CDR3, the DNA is TGTGCCAGCAGCTTAGATCGATTTGGTGGGACCCAGTACTTC. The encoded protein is CASSLDRFGGTQYF. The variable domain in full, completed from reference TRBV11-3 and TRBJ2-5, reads EAGVVQSPRYKIIEKKQPVAFWCNPISGHNTLYWYLQNLGQGPELLIRYENEEAVDDSQLPKDRFSAERLKGVDSTLKIQPAELGDSAVYLCASSLDRFGGTQYFGPGTRLLVL.